This T cell receptor beta chain was captured in a study of blood T cells in healthy people across ages. Alongside a J-beta primer mix, a sample-barcoded 5' primer served in a second PCR lasting roughly 6 to 11 cycles. Every sample gave at least 3 million paired-end reads containing CDR3. TCRdb independently ran MiXCR on the 5' RACE reads; one entry per CDR3 protein. The sample carries fewer than 1 million distinct CDR3 sequences, around 42% recorded once. In its sample, this clonotype was seen a few times. The antigen remains undetermined. Study outcomes and limitations: Older age coincided with a roughly linear decline in TCR beta diversity per million T cells. Underestimates were what the diversity estimates from one million T cells were considered to be.

The TCR sequence derives from a man aged 55 to 70 in good health. What was sequenced was blood.

CDR3 loop: CASRGEIPNEQFF. The CDR3 bases are TGTGCCAGCAGAGGGGAAATCCCCAATGAGCAGTTCTTC. The V and J genes are TRBV2 and TRBJ2-1, with D possibly matching TRBD1 (5 bases). Germline CDR1 is SNHLY and CDR2 is FYNNEI. Trimming left V 6 bases short and J 6 bases short, with 12 bases between. The CDR3 has 13 amino acids.